These 15 T cell receptor beta chains were sequenced from one sample in a study of graft-versus-host responses after intestinal transplantation. Clones were sequenced by immunoSEQ multiplex PCR, and TCRdb holds only the in-frame ones, with some missing. Of 13,000 to 15,000 clones in the sample, 25% to 30% were seen once. Sequenced here: alloreactive CD4+ T cells from a mixed lymphocyte reaction culture, sampled before intestinal transplant. Indicated subset: CFSE-low proliferating T cells sorted from roughly 6-day pre-transplant mixed lymphocyte reaction (GvH or HvG direction). The receptors come from a human patient who received an intestinal transplant.

The chain couples TRBV5-6 to TRBJ1-6; D not certain. Germline CDR1 reads SGHDT; CDR2 reads YYEEEE. The CDR3 is made up of 13 amino acids. V dropped 0 bases and J dropped 10 bases, with 8 bases sitting between them. The DNA of the CDR3 is TGTGCCAGCAGCTTGGGATTGCAGTCACCCCTCCACTTT. Amino acid sequence: CASSLGLQSPLHF.

The chain recombines TRBV28 with TRBJ1-6; 7 bases are a match to TRBD1. Germline V gene data show CDR1 as MDHEN and CDR2 as SYDVKM. The trim removed 6 bases at V and 18 bases at J, leaving 8 bases unmatched. CDR3 length: 11 residues. The CDR3 loop is CASSLDRVSHF. In nucleotides, the CDR3 is TGTGCCAGCAGCCTTGACAGGGTTTCCCACTTT.

V is TRBV5-4 and J is TRBJ2-5; D is perhaps TRBD1 (6 bases). The germline V and J ends were trimmed by 4 bases and 5 bases, with 12 bases remaining between them. Germline CDR1 is SGHNT and CDR2 is YYREEE (reference sequence). This CDR3 has 13 amino acids. CDR3 in DNA: TGTGCCAGCAGCCCTTTGGGGGCGGAGACCCAGTACTTC. As protein: CASSPLGAETQYF.

V gene TRBV30 combines with J gene TRBJ2-1; D unclear. Germline CDR1 is GTSNPN and CDR2 is SVGIG (reference sequence). The CDR3 is 16 residues long. Trimming shortened V by 0 bases and J by 3 bases, and 15 bases separated the two germline ends. CDR3 nucleotides: TGTGCCTGGAGTGTACGAGGAATTGTCCTCTACAATGAGCAGTTCTTC. Protein: CAWSVRGIVLYNEQFF. The complete variable domain, with remaining parts taken from reference TRBV30 and TRBJ2-1, reads SQTIHQWPATLVQPVGSPLSLECTVEGTSNPNLYWYRQAAGRGLQLLFYSVGIGQISSEVPQNLSASRPQDRQFILSSKKLLLSDSGFYLCAWSVRGIVLYNEQFFGPGTRLTVL.

This clone turned up a few times. The V gene is TRBV18, the J gene TRBJ1-5; a possible D gene is TRBD1 (5 bases). Trimming cost V 4 bases and J 6 bases, with 13 bases left between them. This CDR3 region has 14 residues. Germline V CDR1 and CDR2: KGHSH, LQKENI. CDR3 DNA sequence: TGTGCCAGCTCACTGGGGACCATGAGTCAGCCCCAGCATTTT. As protein: CASSLGTMSQPQHF. Variable domain in full (rest from reference TRBV18 and TRBJ1-5): NAGVMQNPRHLVRRRGQEARLRCSPMKGHSHVYWYRQLPEEGLKFMVYLQKENIIDESGMPKERFSAEFPKEGPSILRIQQVVRGDSAAYFCASSLGTMSQPQHFGDGTRLSIL.

This clone was picked up a small number of times. The rearrangement uses TRBV6-6 and TRBJ2-2, with 8 nucleotides matching TRBD1. The CDR3 consists of 14 residues. Germline V gene lookup returns CDR1 MNHNY and CDR2 SVGAGI (reference sequence). V gave up 6 bases and J gave up 4 bases; unmatched junction bases: 4. The CDR3 loop reads CASSFTGGTGELFF. For the CDR3, the DNA is TGTGCCAGCAGCTTTACAGGGGGCACCGGGGAGCTGTTTTTT.

The chain combines TRBV10-3 with TRBJ2-2, with D unclear. V lost 4 bases and J 2 bases, leaving 11 bases between the germline ends. This CDR3 region has 15 residues. The germline V gene has CDR1 ENHRY and CDR2 SYGVKD. The CDR3 DNA is TGTGCCATCAGTGTAACAAGGAGAAACACCGGGGAGCTGTTTTTT. It specifies CAISVTRRNTGELFF.

This clone appeared once. In DNA form, the CDR3 reads TGTGCCAGCAGTTTATTGCGGGACACGGATAATGAAAAACTGTTTTTT. It translates to CASSLLRDTDNEKLFF. V is TRBV28 and J is TRBJ1-4, with D maybe TRBD1 (6 bases). Trimming took 1 base from V and 4 from J, leaving 13 bases between them. Per germline, CDR1 MDHEN and CDR2 SYDVKM. The length of the CDR3 is 16 residues. The variable domain in full, completed from reference TRBV28 and TRBJ1-4, reads DVKVTQSSRYLVKRTGEKVFLECVQDMDHENMFWYRQDPGLGLRLIYFSYDVKMKEKGDIPEGYSVSREKKERFSLILESASTNQTSMYLCASSLLRDTDNEKLFFGSGTQLSVL.

This clone has more than one count but fewer than ten. The chain carries TRBV11-2 and TRBJ2-1; 10 bases fit TRBD1. V trimming: 1 base; J trimming: 2 bases; junction bases outside the gene matches: 2. Germline-derived CDR1 and CDR2 are SGHAT and FQNNGV. This CDR3 has 16 residues. CDR3 sequence reads: CASSLAGQGPYNEQFF. The CDR3 nucleotides read TGTGCCAGCAGCTTAGCGGGACAGGGGCCCTACAATGAGCAGTTCTTC.

The table lists this clone with a few counts. This chain uses TRBV5-8 with TRBJ2-1, with 9 positions matching TRBD2. CDR3 size: 12 residues. Germline lookup yields CDR1 SGHTS and CDR2 YDEGEE. Unmatched junction bases numbered 5, after V lost 2 bases and J lost 14 bases. CDR3 in DNA: TGTGCCAGCAGCTTACCAGCGGGGGGCAAGTTCTTC. It is translated as CASSLPAGGKFF.

CDR3 loop: CASTRRRTTNQPQHF. CDR3 coding DNA: TGTGCCAGCACCCGCCGGCGGACAACCAATCAGCCCCAGCATTTT. The chain links TRBV2 to TRBJ1-5; D possibly corresponds to TRBD1 (5 bases). The ends were cut back, 7 bases at V and 3 bases at J, with 16 bases in the middle. CDR3 length equals 15 residues. Germline CDR1 SNHLY, CDR2 FYNNEI.

The chain is built from TRBV5-4 and TRBJ2-5; D remains ambiguous. This CDR3 region has 13 residues. Trimming pared 4 bases from V and 1 base from J, leaving 8 bases between. The germline CDR1 and CDR2 sequences are SGHNT and YYREEE (reference sequence). Here the CDR3 DNA reads TGTGCCAGCAGCCCTCAGCCCCAAGAGACCCAGTACTTC. It is translated as CASSPQPQETQYF.

This clone was seen more than once but under ten times. This chain links TRBV5-1 with TRBJ2-1, with TRBD2 matching 10 bases. The V and J ends lost 0 bases and 8 bases, in that order; junction bases with no gene match: 8. Germline V gene lookup returns CDR1 SGHRS and CDR2 YFSETQ. The CDR3 loop spans 16 amino acids. CDR3 residues: CASSLALAGGGDEQFF. For the CDR3, the DNA is TGCGCCAGCAGCTTGGCTTTAGCGGGAGGAGGGGATGAGCAGTTCTTC.

This clone is judged medium-sized (0.01 to 0.1%). This chain uses TRBV6-5 with TRBJ1-1, with D possibly matching TRBD1 (6 bases). The CDR3 length is 15 residues. The V gene lost 6 bases and the J gene lost 6 bases, with 20 bases spanning the gap. CDR1 MNHEY and CDR2 SVGAGI come from the germline V gene. CDR3 amino acids: CASRPQQGRASEAFF. CDR3 nucleotides: TGTGCCAGCAGGCCCCAACAGGGTAGGGCGTCTGAAGCTTTCTTT.

A single count supports this clone. The chain couples TRBV10-1 to TRBJ2-6; D uncertain. The V end lost 5 bases, the J end lost 5 bases, and 25 bases lay between the germline ends. Germline CDR1 WNHNN, CDR2 SYGVQD (reference sequence). This CDR3 spans 19 amino acids. CDR3 DNA sequence: TGCGCCAGCAGTACGTGCATAAGATCGCACAAAAGTCGGGCCAACGTCCTGACTTTC. Translated: CASSTCIRSHKSRANVLTF.